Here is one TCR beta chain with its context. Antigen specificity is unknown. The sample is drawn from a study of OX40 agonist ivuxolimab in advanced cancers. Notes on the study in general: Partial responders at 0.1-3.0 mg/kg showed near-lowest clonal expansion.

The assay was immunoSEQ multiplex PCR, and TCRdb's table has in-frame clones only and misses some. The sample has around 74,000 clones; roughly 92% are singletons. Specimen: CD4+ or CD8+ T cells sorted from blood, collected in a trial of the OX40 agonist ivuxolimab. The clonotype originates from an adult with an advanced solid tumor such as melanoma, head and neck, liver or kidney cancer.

The CDR3 DNA is TGTGCCAGCAGTTTCGGGACAGGGGGCGGGAATGAGCAGTTCTTC. Translating gives CASSFGTGGGNEQFF. The rearrangement joins TRBV27 to TRBJ2-1; 12 bases align to TRBD1. The CDR3 covers 15 residues. J lost 7 bases, V lost 3 bases, and 4 bases had no gene match. Germline V CDR1 and CDR2: MNHEY, SMNVEV (reference sequence).